Sequencing of this T cell receptor beta chain was carried out in a study of blood T cells in healthy people across ages. Notes on the study in general: Per-million-T-cell TCR beta diversity fell roughly linearly with age.

This clonotype was seen a few times. Its antigen is not known. Donors ranged from roughly 6 to 100 years old and were healthy Caucasians in Russia. The CDR3 is 13 amino acids. Germline V gene data show CDR1 as MDHEN and CDR2 as SYDVKM. V was pared by 5 bases and J by 2 bases, with 8 bases between. Sample-barcoded 5' priming and a J-beta primer mix drove a second PCR of about 6 to 12 cycles. A single record per CDR3 protein comes from TCRdb applying MiXCR to the 5' RACE reads. The sample has hundreds of thousands of distinct CDR3 sequences, 45% to 60% seen once; the top ten hold about 14%. The source material was blood. V is TRBV28 and J is TRBJ2-3; unclear D gene. The sequence derives from a woman older than 75 in good health. The CDR3 protein is CASSLPPTDTQYF. The CDR3 bases are TGTGCCAGCAGTCTCCCCCCCACAGATACGCAGTATTTT.